This paragraph reports one T cell receptor beta chain. The entry originates in a study of blood T cell repertoires in COVID-19. The table came from immunoSEQ multiplex PCR; TCRdb's copy has only in-frame clones and leaves some out. The sample lists around 190,000 clones, 81% occurring once. Germline assignment: CDR1 SNHLY and CDR2 FYNNEI. The CDR3 sequence is 14 residues long. V lost 1 base and J lost 4; bases outside the gene matches: 3. Material: peripheral blood. The chain uses TRBV2 and TRBJ1-1, with 7 bases identical to TRBD1. This TCR came from a woman between 40 and 50 years old with COVID-19, enrolled during active disease. This CDR3 reads CASSEGQGLTEAFF. CDR3 DNA: TGTGCCAGCAGTGAAGGACAGGGCCTCACTGAAGCTTTCTTT.